Following are 6 T cell receptor beta chains from one sample sequenced in a study of regulatory T cells in long-lasting Graves disease. Combining iRepertoire HTBI primers with Arm-PCR of CDR3 regions, the authors built TCR beta libraries. TCRdb called the multiplex PCR reads again in MiXCR, with one record for every CDR3 protein. The sample contains 400,000 to 500,000 distinct CDR3 sequences, 20% to 25% of which appear only once. Sample time point: persistent/refractory GD, antithyroid drugs over 5 years with positive TRAb. The TCR library was made from RNA extracted from PBMCs. This specimen consisted of peripheral blood mononuclear cells (PBMCs), obtained when the disease was refractory, from a patient treated with antithyroid drugs. All receptors come from a female donor with Graves disease.

This clonotype was seen a few times. This chain connects TRBV10-3 to TRBJ2-7; D tentatively fits TRBD1 or TRBD2 (6 bases each). The CDR3 length is 13 residues. Germline CDR1 reads ENHRY; CDR2 reads SYGVKD. The V and J ends lost 10 bases and 5 bases respectively, with 18 bases between them. The CDR3 bases are TGTGCCACCTCATCGGAGGGGGGACACGAGCAGTACTTC. It yields the protein CATSSEGGHEQYF.

For the CDR3, the DNA is TGCAGTGCAGCGACTCAGGGGGCGGATCAGCCCCAGCATTTT. This encodes CSAATQGADQPQHF. This chain links TRBV20-1 with TRBJ1-5; 8 bases are a match to TRBD1. The V gene's germline CDR1 is DFQATT and CDR2 SNEGSKA (reference sequence). The junction had 9 bases not matched to a gene; V was cut back by 6 bases and J by 5 bases. The CDR3 has 14 residues.

This clonotype was counted at least ten times. V usage is TRBV15 and J usage is TRBJ2-5; D is undetermined. Germline CDR1 is LNHNV and CDR2 is YYDKDF (reference sequence). The CDR3 has 17 residues. V lost 0 bases, J lost 0 bases, and 14 bases lay in between. The CDR3 spells CATSRDLAARYQETQYF. The DNA for the CDR3 is TGTGCCACCAGCAGAGATCTGGCAGCGAGGTACCAAGAGACCCAGTACTTC.

This clonotype was seen many times. The chain links TRBV12-3 or TRBV12-4 to TRBJ2-5; TRBD2 might be the D (7 bases). The V and J ends lost 8 bases and 7 bases respectively, with 14 bases between them. The CDR3 length is 12 residues. The CDR3 spells CASEGGVGTQYF. The CDR3 bases are TGTGCCAGCGAGGGGGGGGTGGGGACCCAGTACTTC.

This clonotype showed up just a few times. The chain employs TRBV12-3 or TRBV12-4 and TRBJ1-5; the D is unclear. The CDR3 consists of 12 residues. Trimming cost V 3 bases and J 6 bases, with 6 bases left between them. The CDR3 loop reads CASSLASQPQHF. The CDR3 DNA is TGTGCCAGCAGTTTGGCGTCTCAGCCCCAGCATTTT.

This clonotype was counted a few times. The chain is built from TRBV28 and TRBJ2-3; 8 nucleotides line up with TRBD2. The germline V gene encodes CDR1 MDHEN and CDR2 SYDVKM. Losses at the gene ends were 7 bases for V and 4 bases for J; bases not matched to a gene: 10. CDR3 length: 15 residues. The CDR3 DNA is TGTGCCAGCATCCCTCCGGGAGGGCCCTCAGATACGCAGTATTTT. It encodes CASIPPGGPSDTQYF.